This T cell receptor (beta chain) was identified in a study of cytomegalovirus exposure and HLA in healthy donors. Germline V gene lookup returns CDR1 MNHEY and CDR2 SMNVEV (reference sequence). The CDR3 spans 12 residues. Whole-study results and caveats: Earlier findings revealed that most TCR beta V segments proved productive either about 87% or about 30% of the time.

The primer mix had 60 Vbeta and 13 Jbeta primers. The table came from immunoSEQ multiplex PCR; TCRdb's copy has only in-frame clones and leaves some out. This sample carries roughly 200,000 clones, around 80% of them seen once, and the ten largest clones take less than 4.5%. As for this clone: The antigen is unknown.

The sample taken for sequencing was PBMCs. The rearrangement links TRBV27 to TRBJ2-5, with D possibly matching TRBD1 (6 bases). Judging by the DNA end, TRBJ2-7 fits better; the J call may be wrong. The source of this sequence is a woman aged 55-70 years in good health and CMV-seropositive. CDR3 nucleotides: TGTGCCAGCAGCCCTCAGGGGTACGAGCAGTACTTC. Translating gives CASSPQGYEQYF.